This TCR beta chain was identified in a study of vaccination and CD4 T cells after COVID-19. General observations from the study: Researchers report that a median about 90% of reactive clones in convalescent patients surfaced only post-vaccination.

Scientists ran DNA taken from cultured CD4+ T cells through the Oncomine TCR Beta short-read assay for sequencing. From cultured CD4+ T cells, genomic DNA was extracted. TCRdb recomputed calls from the PCR reads with MiXCR, one row per CDR3 protein. The table lists approximately 9,100 distinct CDR3 sequences, approximately 35% of them singletons, with about 20% in the top ten. The CDR3 spans 16 residues. Trimming took off 2 bases at V and 1 base at J, with 12 bases between the two ends. Germline V lookup: CDR1 MNHEY, CDR2 SVGEGT. Treatment: 10-day PBMC culture with coronavirus spike peptide pools or control peptides (ViraFEST assay). Before the COVID-19 pandemic (2011-2018), CD4+ T cells were obtained from the unexposed donor. For this clonotype: Its matching antigen is unknown.

This chain joins TRBV6-2 or TRBV6-3 and TRBJ2-4; possibly TRBD1 or TRBD2 for D (5 bases each). This receptor was identified in a human donor in good health. Material for sequencing was CD4+ T cells from blood, cultured in vitro. The CDR3 DNA sequence: TGTGCCAGCAGTTACCAACTCGGGGCGGCCAAAAACATTCAGTACTTC. Its translation is CASSYQLGAAKNIQYF.